What follows describes a single T cell receptor beta chain. The specificity of this receptor is unknown. Base qualities are missing; no much larger clone stands one base away. This specimen comes from a study of CD4 T cells in relation to SARS-CoV-2 and coronaviruses (dated by TCRdb to 2020 to 2023). In the study overall: Using patient-derived lymphoblastoid cell lines, the shared crossreactive spike epitopes were mapped to their HLA restriction. The study assessed, at the TCR clonotype level, memory CD4+ T cell crossreactivity between SARS-CoV-2 and common cold coronavirus spike proteins. The Adaptive Biotechnologies TCR-sequencing kit was used to sequence samples from a few pre-COVID donors and the naive versus memory experiments, whereas other data were Illumina-based. Expansion assays from other donors in the study were sequenced with a different, Illumina-based TCR-beta assay. Study-level results and caveats: Naive versus memory sequencing indicated the assay detects memory recall responses rather than primary responses primed during culture. Pre-pandemic and post-infection samples were not both contributed by any donor, so tracing of the source of pre-existing responses was limited. In approximately 60% of donors, memory CD4+ clonotypes turned up that crossrecognized SARS-CoV-2 and at least one common cold coronavirus spike. Crossreactivity analysis was centred on spike protein, so crossreactivity against other viral proteins was not assessed. Compared with monoreactive clones, crossreactive clones had significantly weaker SARS-CoV-2-driven expansion, a result consistent with antigenic imprinting. The study was limited by small numbers of patients and tested TCRs.

CD4+ T cells from unexposed donors were collected before the COVID-19 pandemic (2011-2018). To separate naive from memory CD4+ T cells, cryopreserved PBMCs first underwent CD4 enrichment and then EasySep naive CD4+ T cell enrichment. Leukapheresis product for the unexposed donors was purchased commercially. Ficoll-Paque PLUS gradient centrifugation was used to isolate PBMCs from leukapheresis product or whole blood. PBMCs were either used fresh in the expansion assay or cryopreserved at -140 degrees C. The QIAamp Micro DNA Kit was used to extract genomic DNA from the CD4+ T cells. Uncultured naive and memory CD4+ T cell DNA received deep-resolution immunoSEQ TCR-beta sequencing. In the source study's methods: During preprocessing, nonproductive sequences were discarded, as were any CDR3s that did not begin with C, did not end with F or W, or were shorter than 7 amino acids. Cultured and uncultured naive and memory CD4+ repertoires were searched for previously identified spike- and CEF-reactive CDR3s. CDR3 homology was quantified as pairwise Levenshtein distance, calculated with the stringdist R package after three terminal residues were trimmed from each end. Here the immuneACCESS table is served through TCRdb, limited to in-frame sequences with V and J called. Missing clones are a known gap in these copies; in checked studies unresolved V genes cover under half, and the rest lacks a known reason. That table is the source of V, J and clone size, and D and trimming were worked out from the DNA. Recorded for this sample are 65,000 or so clones; approximately 94% of them occurred a single time. The top ten clones comprise roughly 0.14% of the sample.

The receptor was derived from a human donor in good health. Sequenced: naive CD4+ T cells from PBMCs. Sample cell subset or site, as interpreted from the label and publication: naive CD4+ T cells isolated by negative enrichment.

DNA sequence: TGTGCCAGCAGCCCCACGGGACAGAAAACCTATGGCTACACCTTC. Translated, this is CASSPTGQKTYGYTF. Here the chain combines TRBV9 and TRBJ1-2, with TRBD1 matching 7 junction bases. CDR1 SGDLS and CDR2 YYNGEE were looked up in the germline V gene. V is cut back by 4 bases and J by 4 bases, with 10 bases in the junction unmatched. Spanning cysteine to phenylalanine, the CDR3 consists of 15 amino acids. The sequence is cut down to CDR3 DNA, 45 bases in frame from base 1.